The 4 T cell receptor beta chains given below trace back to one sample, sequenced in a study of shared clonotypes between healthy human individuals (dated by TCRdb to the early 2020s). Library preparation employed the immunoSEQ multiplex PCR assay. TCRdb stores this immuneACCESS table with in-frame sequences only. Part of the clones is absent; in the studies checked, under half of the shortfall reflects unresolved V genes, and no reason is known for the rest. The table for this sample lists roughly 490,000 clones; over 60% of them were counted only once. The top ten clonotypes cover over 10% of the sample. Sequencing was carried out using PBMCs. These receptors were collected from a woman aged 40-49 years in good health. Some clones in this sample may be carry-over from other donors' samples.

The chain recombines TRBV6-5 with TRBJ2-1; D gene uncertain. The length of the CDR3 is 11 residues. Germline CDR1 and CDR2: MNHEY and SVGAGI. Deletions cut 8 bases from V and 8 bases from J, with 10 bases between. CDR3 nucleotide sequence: TGTGCCAGCGTCAGGAGCGATGAGCAGTTCTTC. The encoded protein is CASVRSDEQFF.

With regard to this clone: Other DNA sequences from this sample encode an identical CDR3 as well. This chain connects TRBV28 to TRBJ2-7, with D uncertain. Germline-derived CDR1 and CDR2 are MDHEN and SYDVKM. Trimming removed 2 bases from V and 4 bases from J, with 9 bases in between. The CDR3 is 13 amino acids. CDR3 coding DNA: TGTGCCAGCAGTTTACCCTCCCGGTACGAGCAGTACTTC. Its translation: CASSLPSRYEQYF.

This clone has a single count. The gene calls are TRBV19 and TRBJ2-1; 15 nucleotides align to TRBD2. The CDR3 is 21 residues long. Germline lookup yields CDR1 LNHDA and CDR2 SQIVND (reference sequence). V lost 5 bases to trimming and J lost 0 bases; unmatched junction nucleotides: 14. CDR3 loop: CASSAEAGTSGRHSSYNEQFF. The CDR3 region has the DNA TGTGCCAGTAGTGCGGAAGCCGGGACTAGCGGGAGGCATAGCTCCTACAATGAGCAGTTCTTC.

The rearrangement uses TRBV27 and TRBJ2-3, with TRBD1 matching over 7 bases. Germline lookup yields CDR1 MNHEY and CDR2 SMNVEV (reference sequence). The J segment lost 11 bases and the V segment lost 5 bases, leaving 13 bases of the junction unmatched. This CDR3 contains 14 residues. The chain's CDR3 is CASSPSRDSSGQYF. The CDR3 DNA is TGTGCCAGCAGTCCCTCACGGGACAGCAGCGGGCAGTATTTT.